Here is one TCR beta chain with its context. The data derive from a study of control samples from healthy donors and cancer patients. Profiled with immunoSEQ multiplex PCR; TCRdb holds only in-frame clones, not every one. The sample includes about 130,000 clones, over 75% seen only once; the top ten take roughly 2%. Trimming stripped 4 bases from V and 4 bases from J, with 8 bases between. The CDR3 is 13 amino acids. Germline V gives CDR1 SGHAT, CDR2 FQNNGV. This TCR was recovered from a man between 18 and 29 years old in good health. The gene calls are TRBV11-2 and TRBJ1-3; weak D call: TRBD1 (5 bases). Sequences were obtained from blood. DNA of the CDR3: TGTGCCAGCAGCTCGAGGGGAGGAAACACCATATATTTT. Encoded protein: CASSSRGGNTIYF. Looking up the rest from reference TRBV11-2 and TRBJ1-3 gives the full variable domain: EAGVAQSPRYKIIEKRQSVAFWCNPISGHATLYWYQQILGQGPKLLIQFQNNGVVDDSQLPKDRFSAERLKGVDSTLKIQPAKLEDSAVYLCASSSRGGNTIYFGEGSWLTVV.